There are a few counts of the clone carrying this TCR beta chain. This specimen comes from a study of blood T cell repertoires in COVID-19. Study summary: From the United States, Italy and Spain came samples of acute and convalescent COVID-19.

Assay: immunoSEQ multiplex PCR; the TCRdb copy retains only in-frame clones and omits some. The data show over 300,000 clones, roughly 85% seen once. CDR3 size: 15 residues. Germline V gene lookup returns CDR1 SNHLY and CDR2 FYNNEI. V was clipped by 0 bases and J by 10 bases, with 18 bases between them. This TCR came from a human donor in a cohort sampled during active COVID-19. Source material: peripheral blood. This chain links TRBV2 with TRBJ1-1; tentatively, D is TRBD1 (6 bases). For the CDR3, the DNA is TGTGCCAGCAGTGAAGCAGACTCCTACAGGGCTAGAGCTTTCTTT. This encodes CASSEADSYRARAFF.